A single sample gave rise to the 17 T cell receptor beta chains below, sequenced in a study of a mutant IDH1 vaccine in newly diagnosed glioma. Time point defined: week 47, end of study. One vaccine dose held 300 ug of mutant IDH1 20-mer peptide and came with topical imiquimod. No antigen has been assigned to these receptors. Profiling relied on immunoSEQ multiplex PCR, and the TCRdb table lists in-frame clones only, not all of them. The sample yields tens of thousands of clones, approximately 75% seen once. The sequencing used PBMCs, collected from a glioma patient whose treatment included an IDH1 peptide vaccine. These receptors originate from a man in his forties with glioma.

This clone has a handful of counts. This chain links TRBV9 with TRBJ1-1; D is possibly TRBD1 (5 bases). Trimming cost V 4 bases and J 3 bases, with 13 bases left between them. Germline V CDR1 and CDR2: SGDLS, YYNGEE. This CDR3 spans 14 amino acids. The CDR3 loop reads CASSIGGADTEAFF. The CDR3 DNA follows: TGTGCCAGCAGCATCGGAGGGGCGGACACTGAAGCTTTCTTT.

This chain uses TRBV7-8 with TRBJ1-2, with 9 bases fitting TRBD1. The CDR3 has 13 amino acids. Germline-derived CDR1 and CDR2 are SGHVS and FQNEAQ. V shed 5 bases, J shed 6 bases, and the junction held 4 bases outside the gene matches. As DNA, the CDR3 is TGTGCCAGCAGCCCCCGACAGGGGGATGGCTACACCTTC. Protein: CASSPRQGDGYTF.

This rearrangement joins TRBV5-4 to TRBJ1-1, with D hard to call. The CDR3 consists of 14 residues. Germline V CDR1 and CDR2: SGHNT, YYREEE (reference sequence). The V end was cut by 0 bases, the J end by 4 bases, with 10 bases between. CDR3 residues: CASSLGGVPTEAFF. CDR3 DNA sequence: TGTGCCAGCAGCTTGGGTGGGGTCCCCACTGAAGCTTTCTTT.

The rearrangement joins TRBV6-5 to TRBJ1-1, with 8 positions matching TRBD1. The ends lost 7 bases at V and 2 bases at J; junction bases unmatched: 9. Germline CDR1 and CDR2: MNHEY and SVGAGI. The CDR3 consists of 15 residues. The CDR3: CASNYQGAKNTEAFF. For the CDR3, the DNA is TGTGCCAGCAACTACCAGGGGGCGAAAAACACTGAAGCTTTCTTT.

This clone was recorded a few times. CDR3 sequence: CASSWDRGNTIYF. CDR3 nucleotides: TGTGCCAGCAGCTGGGACCGTGGAAACACCATATATTTT. The rearrangement links TRBV7-9 to TRBJ1-3, with D tentatively TRBD1 (5 bases). The CDR3 runs to 13 residues. The germline CDR1 and CDR2 sequences are SEHNR and FQNEAQ (reference sequence). The V gene lost 4 bases and the J gene lost 3 bases, with 7 bases spanning the gap.

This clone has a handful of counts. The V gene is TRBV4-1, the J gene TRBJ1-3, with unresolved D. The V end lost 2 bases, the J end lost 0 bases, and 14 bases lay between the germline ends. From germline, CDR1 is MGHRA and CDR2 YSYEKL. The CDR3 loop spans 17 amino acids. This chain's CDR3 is CASSQTTTAGSGNTIYF. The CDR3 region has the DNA TGCGCCAGCAGCCAAACAACGACCGCTGGCTCTGGAAACACCATATATTTT.

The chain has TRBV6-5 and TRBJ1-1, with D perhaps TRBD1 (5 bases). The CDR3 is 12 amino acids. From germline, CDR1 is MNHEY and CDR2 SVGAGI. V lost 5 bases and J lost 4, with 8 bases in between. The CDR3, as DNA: TGTGCCAGCAGTCAGGGATTCACTGAAGCTTTCTTT. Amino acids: CASSQGFTEAFF.

The chain's CDR3 is CASSYPSGGAAPQHF. The CDR3 nucleotides are TGTGCCAGCAGTTACCCCTCGGGGGGAGCGGCGCCCCAGCATTTT. This chain uses TRBV6-6 with TRBJ1-5, with D perhaps TRBD1 (5 bases). Germline CDR1 MNHNY, CDR2 SVGAGI (reference sequence). The CDR3 runs 15 residues. V was cut by 2 bases and J by 9 bases, with 17 bases left in between.

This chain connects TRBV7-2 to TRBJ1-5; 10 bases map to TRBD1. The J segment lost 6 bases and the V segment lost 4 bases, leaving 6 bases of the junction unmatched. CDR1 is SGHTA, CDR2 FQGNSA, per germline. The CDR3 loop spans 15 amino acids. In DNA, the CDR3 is TGTGCCAGCAGCTCCGGGACAGGGGTAATTCAGCCCCAGCATTTT. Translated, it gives CASSSGTGVIQPQHF.

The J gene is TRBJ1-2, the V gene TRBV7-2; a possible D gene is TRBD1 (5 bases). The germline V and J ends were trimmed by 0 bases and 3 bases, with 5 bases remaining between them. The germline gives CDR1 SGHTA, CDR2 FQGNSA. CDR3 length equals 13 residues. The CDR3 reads CASSLAGDYGYTF. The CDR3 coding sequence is TGTGCCAGCAGCTTAGCAGGGGACTATGGCTACACCTTC.

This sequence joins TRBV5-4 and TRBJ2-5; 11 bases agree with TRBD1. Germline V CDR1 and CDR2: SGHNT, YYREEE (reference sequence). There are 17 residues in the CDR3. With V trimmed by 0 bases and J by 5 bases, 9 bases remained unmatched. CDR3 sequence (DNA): TGTGCCAGCAGCTTGGCCCTTGGGACAGGGGGAGGGGAGACCCAGTACTTC. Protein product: CASSLALGTGGGETQYF.

DNA for the CDR3: TGCGCCAGCAGCCCGGGACAGGAGGGCTACGAGCAGTACTTC. Translating gives CASSPGQEGYEQYF. The chain couples TRBV5-1 to TRBJ2-7, with 8 bases identical to TRBD1. V shed 4 bases, J shed 3 bases, and the junction held 6 bases outside the gene matches. The germline CDR1 and CDR2 sequences are SGHRS and YFSETQ. The CDR3 is made up of 14 amino acids.

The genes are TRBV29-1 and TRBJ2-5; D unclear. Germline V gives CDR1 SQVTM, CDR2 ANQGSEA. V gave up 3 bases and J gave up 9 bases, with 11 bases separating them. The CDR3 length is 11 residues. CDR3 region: CSVDQGSAQYF. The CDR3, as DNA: TGCAGCGTTGATCAAGGTAGTGCCCAGTACTTC.

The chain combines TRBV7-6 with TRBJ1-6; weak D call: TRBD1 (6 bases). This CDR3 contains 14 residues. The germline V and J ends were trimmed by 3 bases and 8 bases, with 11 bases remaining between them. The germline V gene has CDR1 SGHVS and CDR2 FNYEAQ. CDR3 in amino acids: CASSLVGADSPLHF. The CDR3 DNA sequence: TGTGCCAGCAGCTTGGTGGGGGCGGATTCACCCCTCCACTTT.

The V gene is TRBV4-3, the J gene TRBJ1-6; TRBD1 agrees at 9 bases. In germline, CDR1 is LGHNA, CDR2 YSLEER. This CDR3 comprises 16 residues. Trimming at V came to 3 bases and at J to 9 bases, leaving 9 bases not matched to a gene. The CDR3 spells CASSQATGGLGSPLHF. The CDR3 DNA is TGCGCCAGCAGCCAGGCGACAGGGGGATTGGGTTCACCCCTCCACTTT.

The CDR3 sequence: CATSGGTEPYEQYF. As DNA, the CDR3 is TGTGCCACCAGCGGTGGGACGGAACCCTACGAGCAGTACTTC. V and J are TRBV15 and TRBJ2-7; D might be TRBD1 or TRBD2, each matching 5 bases. V lost 5 bases to trimming and J lost 2 bases, with 13 bases between them. The V gene's germline CDR1 is LNHNV and CDR2 YYDKDF (reference sequence). This CDR3 is 14 amino acids long. Looking up the rest from reference TRBV15 and TRBJ2-7 gives the full variable domain: DAMVIQNPRYQVTQFGKPVTLSCSQTLNHNVMYWYQQKSSQAPKLLFHYYDKDFNNEADTPDNFQSRRPNTSFCFLDIRSPGLGDTAMYLCATSGGTEPYEQYFGPGTRLTVT.

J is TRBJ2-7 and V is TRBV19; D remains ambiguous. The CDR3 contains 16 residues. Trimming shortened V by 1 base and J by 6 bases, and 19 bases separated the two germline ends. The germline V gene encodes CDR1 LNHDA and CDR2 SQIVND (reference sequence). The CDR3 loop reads CASSIARAVGSGEQYF. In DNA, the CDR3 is TGTGCCAGTAGTATAGCCCGCGCGGTGGGGTCCGGCGAGCAGTACTTC.